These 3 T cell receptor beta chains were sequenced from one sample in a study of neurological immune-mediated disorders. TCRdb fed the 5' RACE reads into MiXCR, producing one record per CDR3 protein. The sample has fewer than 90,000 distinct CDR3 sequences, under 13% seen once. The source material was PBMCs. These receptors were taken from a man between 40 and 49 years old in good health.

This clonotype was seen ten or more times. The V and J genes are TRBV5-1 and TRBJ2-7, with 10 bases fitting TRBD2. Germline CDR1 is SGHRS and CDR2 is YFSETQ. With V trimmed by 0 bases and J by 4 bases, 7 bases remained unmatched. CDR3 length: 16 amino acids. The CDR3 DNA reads TGCGCCAGCAGCTTGGCTAGCGGGAGAGAGGGGTACGAGCAGTACTTC. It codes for CASSLASGREGYEQYF. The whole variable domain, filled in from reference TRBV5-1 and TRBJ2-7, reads KAGVTQTPRYLIKTRGQQVTLSCSPISGHRSVSWYQQTPGQGLQFLFEYFSETQRNKGNFPGRFSGRQFSNSRSEMNVSTLELGDSALYLCASSLASGREGYEQYFGPGTRLTVT.

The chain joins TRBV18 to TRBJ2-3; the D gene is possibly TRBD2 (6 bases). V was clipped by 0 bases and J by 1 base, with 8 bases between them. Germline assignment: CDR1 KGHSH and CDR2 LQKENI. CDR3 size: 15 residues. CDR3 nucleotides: TGTGCCAGCTCACCACCATCGGGGGGCACAGATACGCAGTATTTT. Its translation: CASSPPSGGTDTQYF. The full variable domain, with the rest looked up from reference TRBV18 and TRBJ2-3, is NAGVMQNPRHLVRRRGQEARLRCSPMKGHSHVYWYRQLPEEGLKFMVYLQKENIIDESGMPKERFSAEFPKEGPSILRIQQVVRGDSAAYFCASSPPSGGTDTQYFGPGTRLTVL.

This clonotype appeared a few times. The CDR3 region is CASSFGQGTLDEQFF. DNA of the CDR3: TGTGCCAGCAGTTTCGGGCAGGGTACCCTTGATGAGCAGTTCTTC. This chain links TRBV28 with TRBJ2-1; D might be TRBD1 (5 bases). V was pared by 3 bases and J by 8 bases, with 17 bases between. The CDR3 runs 15 residues. Germline loops: CDR1 MDHEN, CDR2 SYDVKM. Looking up the rest from reference TRBV28 and TRBJ2-1 gives the full variable domain: DVKVTQSSRYLVKRTGEKVFLECVQDMDHENMFWYRQDPGLGLRLIYFSYDVKMKEKGDIPEGYSVSREKKERFSLILESASTNQTSMYLCASSFGQGTLDEQFFGPGTRLTVL.